Presented here are 12 T cell receptor beta chains from one specimen sequenced in a study of blood T cell repertoires in COVID-19. Profiling relied on immunoSEQ multiplex PCR, and the TCRdb table lists in-frame clones only, not all of them. The sample carries about 110,000 clones, 82% recorded once. Sequencing input: peripheral blood. The receptors come from a woman between 55 and 75 years old with acute or convalescent COVID-19.

V and J are TRBV5-4 and TRBJ2-3; 8 bases match TRBD2. Germline V gene lookup returns CDR1 SGHNT and CDR2 YYREEE (reference sequence). Trimming at V came to 7 bases and at J to 0 bases, leaving 13 bases not matched to a gene. The CDR3 has 17 residues. The CDR3 DNA follows: TGTGCCAGCGGCAAAGAATGGACTAGCTTCAGCACAGATACGCAGTATTTT. This translates into CASGKEWTSFSTDTQYF.

This rearrangement joins TRBV9 to TRBJ1-2; D remains unclear. Trimming removed 0 bases at V and 1 base at J, with 7 bases between. This CDR3 spans 14 amino acids. Looked up from germline, CDR1 is SGDLS and CDR2 is YYNGEE. The DNA for the CDR3 is TGTGCCAGCAGCGTAGCCGACATTAACTATGGCTACACCTTC. Protein sequence: CASSVADINYGYTF.

The rearrangement uses TRBV11-2 and TRBJ1-3; 7 bases are shared with TRBD1. The CDR3 runs 15 residues. The trim removed 5 bases at V and 2 bases at J, leaving 6 bases unmatched. CDR1 is SGHAT, CDR2 FQNNGV, per germline. DNA of the CDR3: TGTGCCAGCAGCCCCGGGACAGCCCCTGGAAACACCATATATTTT. This codes for CASSPGTAPGNTIYF.

The chain is built from TRBV7-8 and TRBJ1-1, with TRBD1 matching 8 bases. The CDR3 totals 15 residues. J gave up 4 bases and V 5 bases, and 9 bases lay outside the gene matches. Germline V gene sequence: CDR1 SGHVS, CDR2 FQNEAQ. CDR3 in amino acids: CASSLEQGGLTEAFF. CDR3 DNA: TGTGCCAGCAGCCTCGAACAGGGGGGCCTCACTGAAGCTTTCTTT.

This clone appeared a few times. This chain uses TRBV19 with TRBJ2-5, with D tentatively TRBD1 (6 bases). Between the trimmed V and J ends, which lost 4 bases and 1 base, there was a span of 16 bases. Germline V CDR1 and CDR2: LNHDA, SQIVND (reference sequence). The CDR3 is 16 amino acids. The CDR3 is CASSTPGVWGQETQYF. DNA of the CDR3: TGTGCCAGTAGTACCCCAGGGGTATGGGGCCAAGAGACCCAGTACTTC.

V is TRBV7-2 and J is TRBJ2-4; 7 nucleotides agree with TRBD2. Per germline, CDR1 SGHTA and CDR2 FQGNSA. With 3 bases clipped from V and 6 bases from J, the junction kept 5 bases outside the gene matches. This CDR3 comprises 14 residues. CDR3 protein: CASSFPGRGNIQYF. CDR3 in DNA: TGTGCCAGCAGCTTTCCGGGGAGGGGAAACATTCAGTACTTC.

The V and J genes are TRBV18 and TRBJ1-2, with 7 nucleotides matching TRBD1. Germline CDR1 reads KGHSH; CDR2 reads LQKENI. V trimming: 5 bases; J trimming: 8 bases; junction bases outside the gene matches: 14. The CDR3 is 15 residues long. The CDR3, as DNA: TGTGCCAGCTCATCCGACACAGGGGTTAAGGCCGGCTACACCTTC. The encoded protein is CASSSDTGVKAGYTF. Looking up the rest from reference TRBV18 and TRBJ1-2 gives the full variable domain: NAGVMQNPRHLVRRRGQEARLRCSPMKGHSHVYWYRQLPEEGLKFMVYLQKENIIDESGMPKERFSAEFPKEGPSILRIQQVVRGDSAAYFCASSSDTGVKAGYTFGSGTRLTVV.

Only one count was recorded for this clone. The genes are TRBV9 and TRBJ2-1, with 7 bases aligning to TRBD1. The CDR3 covers 15 residues. Trimming at V came to 1 base and at J to 3 bases, leaving 4 bases not matched to a gene. Per the germline V gene, CDR1 is SGDLS and CDR2 is YYNGEE. The DNA of the CDR3 is TGTGCCAGCAGCGTAACAGGGGTTAGCTACAATGAGCAGTTCTTC. Encoded protein: CASSVTGVSYNEQFF.

The chain combines TRBV7-2 with TRBJ1-2, with TRBD1 identical over 7 bases. Germline V gene data show CDR1 as SGHTA and CDR2 as FQGNSA. The CDR3 contains 15 residues. V shed 3 bases and J 3 bases; nucleotides not matched to a gene: 7. CDR3 DNA: TGTGCCAGCAGCTTCGACAGGGCGAGGGACTATGGCTACACCTTC. Translated: CASSFDRARDYGYTF.

The gene calls are TRBV3-1 (or the pseudogene TRBV3-2) and TRBJ1-2, with a tentative D call TRBD1 (5 bases). Trimming stripped 2 bases from V and 3 bases from J, with 10 bases between. The CDR3 length is 14 residues. CDR1 LGHDT and CDR2 YNNKEL come from the germline V gene (reference sequence). The CDR3 sequence is CASSQQSRDYGYTF. In DNA, the CDR3 is TGTGCCAGCAGCCAACAGTCCAGGGACTATGGCTACACCTTC.

The DNA of the CDR3 is TGTGCCAGCAGCCCCCTTGACGGACAGTTCAACACCGGGGAGCTGTTTTTT. It yields the protein CASSPLDGQFNTGELFF. V gene TRBV5-6 combines with J gene TRBJ2-2, with TRBD1 as a possible D gene (6 bases). From germline, CDR1 is SGHDT and CDR2 YYEEEE. The length of the CDR3 is 17 residues. With 4 bases removed from V and 2 bases from J, the gap between germline ends came to 18 bases.

Here the CDR3 DNA reads TGTGCCAGCATACGACAGGGTGGGGCCTATGGCTACACCTTC. This translates into CASIRQGGAYGYTF. The rearrangement joins TRBV28 to TRBJ1-2; TRBD1 matches 7 bases. Looked up from germline, CDR1 is MDHEN and CDR2 is SYDVKM. The CDR3 is 14 residues long. The V segment lost 7 bases and the J segment 4 bases; nucleotides outside the gene matches: 9.